This passage covers 23 T cell receptor beta chains from one sample sequenced in a study of control samples from healthy donors and cancer patients. Clones were read by immunoSEQ multiplex PCR, and TCRdb kept only the in-frame ones, dropping some. The data contain under 200,000 clones, 91% of them seen just once; the ten biggest clones take up 1.5%. The sequenced sample was blood. The receptor source for this set is a woman under 40 in good health.

The chain employs TRBV15 and TRBJ2-2, with TRBD1 matching over 11 bases. The CDR3 sequence is 16 residues long. Germline V gene data show CDR1 as LNHNV and CDR2 as YYDKDF (reference sequence). The V and J ends lost 0 bases and 5 bases, in that order; junction bases with no gene match: 2. This CDR3 is CATSRDRDRGTGELFF. CDR3 DNA: TGTGCCACCAGCAGAGATCGGGACAGGGGGACCGGGGAGCTGTTTTTT.

J is TRBJ1-2 and V is TRBV4-1, with 11 bases identical to TRBD1. Germline V gene lookup returns CDR1 MGHRA and CDR2 YSYEKL. The J segment lost 4 bases and the V segment lost 1 base, leaving 2 bases of the junction unmatched. The CDR3 is 15 residues long. CDR3 sequence reads: CASSQGGQGGYGYTF. CDR3 coding DNA: TGCGCCAGCAGCCAAGGGGGACAGGGGGGCTATGGCTACACCTTC.

The chain uses TRBV7-9 and TRBJ1-1; tentatively, D is TRBD1 (5 bases). Germline V gene lookup returns CDR1 SEHNR and CDR2 FQNEAQ (reference sequence). V was cut by 1 base and J by 2 bases, with 8 bases left in between. CDR3 length: 14 amino acids. The CDR3 is CASSLVRDNTEAFF. The CDR3 DNA sequence: TGTGCCAGCAGCTTAGTACGGGACAACACTGAAGCTTTCTTT.

The chain joins TRBV19 to TRBJ2-7; the match to TRBD2 covers 11 bases. Germline loops: CDR1 LNHDA, CDR2 SQIVND (reference sequence). V dropped 7 bases and J dropped 1; count of bases not matched to a gene: 9. The CDR3 loop spans 16 amino acids. CDR3 sequence (DNA): TGTGCCAGTACCTCCACTAGCGGGAGTAGATCCTACGAGCAGTACTTC. Translating gives CASTSTSGSRSYEQYF.

This chain's CDR3 is CASSQDGQGGTGELFF. The CDR3 DNA is TGCGCCAGCAGCCAAGATGGTCAGGGTGGCACCGGGGAGCTGTTTTTT. The genes are TRBV4-3 and TRBJ2-2; weak D call: TRBD1 (5 bases). Trimming removed 0 bases at V and 4 bases at J, with 12 bases between. The germline gives CDR1 LGHNA, CDR2 YSLEER. CDR3 size: 16 residues.

The rearrangement uses TRBV5-1 and TRBJ2-5; TRBD1 agrees at 9 bases. This CDR3 is built from 15 residues. V shed 4 bases, J shed 4 bases, and the junction held 8 bases outside the gene matches. CDR1 is SGHRS and CDR2 is YFSETQ in the germline V gene. In nucleotides, the CDR3 is TGCGCCAGCAGCGCGGACAGGGGAGTGGGAGAGACCCAGTACTTC. Encoded protein: CASSADRGVGETQYF.

This chain connects TRBV27 to TRBJ1-2; 9 bases agree with TRBD1. V was clipped by 0 bases and J by 6 bases; unmatched bases: 5. Germline CDR1 reads MNHEY; CDR2 reads SMNVEV (reference sequence). The CDR3 spans 15 residues. CDR3 in DNA: TGTGCCAGCAGTTTATCGGGTACAGGGGGCGATGGCTACACCTTC. Protein product: CASSLSGTGGDGYTF.

The chain joins TRBV6-5 to TRBJ1-6; 10 positions match TRBD1. In germline, CDR1 is MNHEY, CDR2 SVGAGI. The V and J ends lost 1 base and 6 bases, in that order; junction bases with no gene match: 3. The CDR3 is 16 residues long. CDR3 DNA sequence: TGTGCCAGCAGTTACTATGGACAGGGGGGTAATTCACCCCTCCACTTT. Residues: CASSYYGQGGNSPLHF.

The chain links TRBV6-5 to TRBJ1-4; D unresolved. This CDR3 region has 13 residues. Germline CDR1 is MNHEY and CDR2 is SVGAGI. With 2 bases removed from V and 8 bases from J, the gap between germline ends came to 9 bases. The CDR3 region is CASSYRVEEKLFF. CDR3 DNA: TGTGCCAGCAGTTACAGGGTTGAGGAAAAACTGTTTTTT.

This clone was observed a handful of times. The rearrangement uses TRBV7-9 and TRBJ2-7; TRBD2 agrees at 11 bases. The germline V gene has CDR1 SEHNR and CDR2 FQNEAQ (reference sequence). The J segment lost 4 bases and the V segment lost 0 bases, leaving 5 bases of the junction unmatched. CDR3 size: 16 residues. The CDR3 coding sequence is TGTGCCAGCAGCTTAGCGACGGGACTAGCGGTGTACGAGCAGTACTTC. It encodes CASSLATGLAVYEQYF.

The CDR3 nucleotides are TGTGCCAGCTCACCAATTACCGACGGGGAGCTGTTTTTT. Residues: CASSPITDGELFF. The rearrangement links TRBV18 to TRBJ2-2; D remains ambiguous. The V and J ends lost 2 bases and 7 bases respectively, with 8 bases between them. This CDR3 has 13 amino acids. Looked up from germline, CDR1 is KGHSH and CDR2 is LQKENI.

This clone was counted between two and nine times. This chain connects TRBV15 to TRBJ1-4; 7 bases align to TRBD1. The CDR3 covers 14 residues. J gave up 4 bases and V 5 bases, and 4 bases lay outside the gene matches. Per the germline V gene, CDR1 is LNHNV and CDR2 is YYDKDF (reference sequence). As DNA, the CDR3 is TGTGCCACCAGCCAGGGACAGCTTAATGAAAAACTGTTTTTT. Its protein product is CATSQGQLNEKLFF. The variable domain in full, with the rest retrieved from reference TRBV15 and TRBJ1-4, is DAMVIQNPRYQVTQFGKPVTLSCSQTLNHNVMYWYQQKSSQAPKLLFHYYDKDFNNEADTPDNFQSRRPNTSFCFLDIRSPGLGDTAMYLCATSQGQLNEKLFFGSGTQLSVL.

This clone appeared once. This chain joins TRBV12-5 and TRBJ2-7, with D unresolved. Between the trimmed V and J ends, which lost 0 bases and 4 bases, there was a span of 4 bases. CDR1 and CDR2 from the germline V gene are LGHNT and FRNRAP. This CDR3 spans 12 amino acids. CDR3 sequence reads: CASGLVRYEQYF. CDR3 DNA sequence: TGTGCTAGTGGTTTGGTAAGGTACGAGCAGTACTTC.

Written as DNA, the CDR3 is TGTGCCAGCAGCCTACAGATGGCTAATGAAAAACTGTTTTTT. Translating gives CASSLQMANEKLFF. The chain links TRBV7-6 to TRBJ1-4; D is ambiguous. Germline V gene data show CDR1 as SGHVS and CDR2 as FNYEAQ. This CDR3 spans 14 amino acids. V dropped 5 bases and J dropped 3 bases, with 10 bases sitting between them.

The chain recombines TRBV11-2 with TRBJ1-4; TRBD1 aligns across 9 bases. The CDR3 spans 14 residues. Germline V lookup: CDR1 SGHAT, CDR2 FQNNGV. Trimming cost V 5 bases and J 7 bases; bases outside gene matches: 5. CDR3 in DNA: TGTGCCAGCAGCCGGGGACAGGGTCGTGAAAAACTGTTTTTT. Its protein product is CASSRGQGREKLFF.

The chain combines TRBV24-1 with TRBJ1-1; TRBD1 matches at 9 bases. Germline loops: CDR1 KGHDR, CDR2 SFDVKD. V lost 5 bases to trimming and J lost 6 bases; unmatched junction nucleotides: 3. This CDR3 has 13 residues. The CDR3 is CATSAQGASEAFF. The CDR3, as DNA: TGTGCCACCAGTGCACAGGGGGCATCTGAAGCTTTCTTT.

J is TRBJ1-2 and V is TRBV3-1 (or the pseudogene TRBV3-2), with a tentative D call TRBD1 (5 bases). Germline V gene lookup returns CDR1 LGHDT and CDR2 YNNKEL (reference sequence). The V gene lost 0 bases and the J gene lost 0 bases, with 14 bases spanning the gap. CDR3 length: 17 residues. The CDR3 DNA reads as TGTGCCAGCAGCCAAGAATCTGGGGCAGCCCCTAACTATGGCTACACCTTC. Its protein product is CASSQESGAAPNYGYTF.

V is TRBV29-1 and J is TRBJ1-1; the D gene is possibly TRBD1 (5 bases). The ends were cut back, 4 bases at V and 1 base at J, with 13 bases in the middle. CDR3 length: 14 residues. Germline-derived CDR1 and CDR2 are SQVTM and ANQGSEA. In nucleotides, the CDR3 is TGCAGCGTTGGCGGGGGGACGGGGAACACTGAAGCTTTCTTT. Its protein is CSVGGGTGNTEAFF.

The chain combines TRBV7-3 with TRBJ2-1; 13 positions match TRBD2. V was clipped by 8 bases and J by 5 bases; unmatched bases: 0. The CDR3 has 13 amino acids. Per germline, CDR1 SGHTA and CDR2 FQGTGA. The CDR3 reads CASGTSGNNEQFF. The CDR3 nucleotides read TGTGCCAGCGGGACTAGCGGGAACAATGAGCAGTTCTTC.

The rearrangement joins TRBV7-2 to TRBJ1-5, with D unresolved. This CDR3 comprises 12 residues. Per the germline V gene, CDR1 is SGHTA and CDR2 is FQGNSA. Trimming took 1 base from V and 7 from J, leaving 5 bases between them. CDR3 DNA sequence: TGTGCCAGCAGCTTAGTAGGGCAGCCCCAGCATTTT. As protein: CASSLVGQPQHF.

This chain links TRBV18 with TRBJ1-2, with D possibly TRBD1 on 5 matching bases. V was cut by 3 bases and J by 0 bases, with 8 bases left in between. This CDR3 contains 14 residues. Germline V gives CDR1 KGHSH, CDR2 LQKENI. The CDR3 spells CASSPGDTNYGYTF. In DNA, the CDR3 is TGTGCCAGCTCACCGGGGGATACTAACTATGGCTACACCTTC.

This chain links TRBV19 with TRBJ2-5; 10 bases agree with TRBD1. The V segment lost 5 bases and the J segment 5 bases; nucleotides outside the gene matches: 8. This CDR3 region has 15 residues. Germline V gene data show CDR1 as LNHDA and CDR2 as SQIVND (reference sequence). CDR3 nucleotides: TGTGCCAGTAGTCTCCCAGCGACAGGGGGCGAGACCCAGTACTTC. Residues: CASSLPATGGETQYF.

The V gene is TRBV4-1, the J gene TRBJ1-2; TRBD1 is a possible D gene (6 bases). Trimming cost V 4 bases and J 0 bases, with 9 bases left between them. Germline CDR1 MGHRA, CDR2 YSYEKL. The CDR3 consists of 14 residues. The CDR3 here is CASSPRTANYGYTF. In DNA form, the CDR3 reads TGCGCCAGCAGCCCTCGGACAGCTAACTATGGCTACACCTTC.